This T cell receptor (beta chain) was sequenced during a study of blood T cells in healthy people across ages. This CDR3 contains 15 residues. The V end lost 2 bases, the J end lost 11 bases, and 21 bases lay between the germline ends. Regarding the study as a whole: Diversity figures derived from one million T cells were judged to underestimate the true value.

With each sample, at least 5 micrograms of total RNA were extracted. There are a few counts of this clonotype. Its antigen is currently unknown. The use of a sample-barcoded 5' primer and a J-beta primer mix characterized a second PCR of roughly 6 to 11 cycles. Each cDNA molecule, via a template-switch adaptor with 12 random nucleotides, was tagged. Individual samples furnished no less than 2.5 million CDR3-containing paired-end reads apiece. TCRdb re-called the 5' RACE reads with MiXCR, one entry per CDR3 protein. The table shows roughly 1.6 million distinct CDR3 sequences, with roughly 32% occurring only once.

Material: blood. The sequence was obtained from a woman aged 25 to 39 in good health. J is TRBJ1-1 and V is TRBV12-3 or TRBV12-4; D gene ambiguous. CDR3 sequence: CASSLQVNSLGRAFF. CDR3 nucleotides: TGTGCCAGCAGTTTACAGGTAAACTCGTTAGGACGGGCTTTCTTT.